A selection of T cell receptor beta chains follows, all from one sample in a study of CD8+ T cells in alopecia areata. The assay was immunoSEQ multiplex PCR, and TCRdb's table has in-frame clones only and misses some. The sample has about 110,000 clones, over 80% seen once. Sequences were derived from CD8+ T cells sorted from blood, sampled at week 24, from a patient treated with tofacitinib. Receptors originate from a human donor with alopecia areata. CDR3s include the opening cysteine and the closing phenylalanine or tryptophan. The order of the fields is CDR3 protein, CDR3 DNA, D gene, V gene, J gene, clone size. The D gene is left open where the match is weak. A clone size is listed for some rows: how often the clone was seen (once, few, many), or a class if it is expanded.

CSVGGTGTYEQYF,TGCAGCGTTGGTGGGACAGGCACCTACGAGCAGTACTTC,TRBD1,TRBV29-1,TRBJ2-7,NA
CASSDVTAGSPTGELFF,TGTGCCAGCAGCGACGTTACGGCGGGGTCCCCCACCGGGGAGCTGTTTTTT,NA,TRBV11-2,TRBJ2-2,once
CASSQDQGAPFEQYF,TGCGCCAGCAGCCAAGATCAAGGGGCCCCATTCGAGCAGTACTTC,NA,TRBV4-1,TRBJ2-7,NA
CASSTPDIQETQYF,TGTGCCAGCAGCACACCGGACATCCAAGAGACCCAGTACTTC,NA,TRBV9,TRBJ2-5,NA
CASSQDRTGGNEQYF,TGCGCCAGCAGCCAAGATAGGACAGGGGGCAACGAGCAGTACTTC,TRBD1,TRBV4-1,TRBJ2-7,once
CASSYRGVNTEAFF,TGTGCCAGCAGTTACAGGGGGGTGAACACTGAAGCTTTCTTT,NA,TRBV6-5,TRBJ1-1,NA
CSVDGTVSYNEQFF,TGCAGCGTTGATGGGACAGTCTCCTACAATGAGCAGTTCTTC,TRBD1,TRBV29-1,TRBJ2-1,NA
CASSLATGDTQYF,TGTGCCAGCAGCTTAGCGACAGGGGATACGCAGTATTTT,TRBD1,TRBV7-8,TRBJ2-3,NA
CASSPSYEQYF,TGTGCCAGCAGTCCTAGTTACGAGCAGTACTTC,NA,TRBV7-8,TRBJ2-7,once
CASSLRPDTEAFF,TGTGCCAGCAGCTTACGGCCGGACACTGAAGCTTTCTTT,NA,TRBV7-2,TRBJ1-1,NA
CASSPGQGTVSRGYTF,TGCGCCAGCAGCCCGGGACAGGGGACAGTTTCTCGTGGCTACACCTTC,TRBD1,TRBV4-1,TRBJ1-2,NA
CSVEGTGTVYEQYF,TGCAGCGTTGAAGGGACAGGGACAGTCTACGAGCAGTACTTC,TRBD1,TRBV29-1,TRBJ2-7,few
CASSLRGVGTEAFF,TGTGCCAGCAGCCTCAGGGGGGTTGGGACTGAAGCTTTCTTT,TRBD1,TRBV6-6,TRBJ1-1,NA
CASSLSGRGLTGTEAFF,TGTGCCAGCAGCTTATCAGGCAGGGGGTTGACGGGCACTGAAGCTTTCTTT,TRBD1,TRBV5-4,TRBJ1-1,once
CASSLLRGEKLFF,TGCGCCAGCAGCCTCCTCAGGGGTGAAAAACTGTTTTTT,NA,TRBV4-1,TRBJ1-4,NA
CASRYTGGTEAFF,TGTGCCAGCAGATATACGGGAGGCACTGAAGCTTTCTTT,NA,TRBV6-1,TRBJ1-1,NA
CASSGYYNEQFF,TGTGCCAGCAGCGGGTATTACAATGAGCAGTTCTTC,NA,TRBV5-6,TRBJ2-1,NA
CASSELGGGDGELFF,TGTGCCAGCAGTGAGCTGGGCGGGGGTGACGGGGAGCTGTTTTTT,TRBD2,TRBV2,TRBJ2-2,NA
CASSLAGSGGTDTQYF,TGTGCCAGCAGCTTGGCGGGATCGGGAGGGACAGATACGCAGTATTTT,TRBD2,TRBV5-6,TRBJ2-3,NA
CASSTTPPGSSGANVLTF,TGTGCCAGCAGTACTACCCCACCCGGAAGCTCTGGGGCCAACGTCCTGACTTTC,NA,TRBV27,TRBJ2-6,NA
CASSLTTRNEAFF,TGTGCCAGCAGCTTGACAACTCGAAATGAAGCTTTCTTT,NA,TRBV11-2,TRBJ1-1,NA
CASSERAVNQPQHF,TGTGCCAGCAGTGAAAGGGCAGTCAATCAGCCCCAGCATTTT,NA,TRBV2,TRBJ1-5,NA
CASSSDWDGNEQFF,TGTGCCAGCAGCTCCGACTGGGATGGTAATGAGCAGTTCTTC,NA,TRBV7-9,TRBJ2-1,NA
CASMSGPGDEQYF,TGTGCCAGTATGTCGGGGCCTGGGGACGAGCAGTACTTC,NA,TRBV19,TRBJ2-7,few
CGSAGGSTDTQYF,TGCGGCTCGGCGGGGGGCAGCACAGATACGCAGTATTTT,TRBD2,TRBV29-1,TRBJ2-3,NA